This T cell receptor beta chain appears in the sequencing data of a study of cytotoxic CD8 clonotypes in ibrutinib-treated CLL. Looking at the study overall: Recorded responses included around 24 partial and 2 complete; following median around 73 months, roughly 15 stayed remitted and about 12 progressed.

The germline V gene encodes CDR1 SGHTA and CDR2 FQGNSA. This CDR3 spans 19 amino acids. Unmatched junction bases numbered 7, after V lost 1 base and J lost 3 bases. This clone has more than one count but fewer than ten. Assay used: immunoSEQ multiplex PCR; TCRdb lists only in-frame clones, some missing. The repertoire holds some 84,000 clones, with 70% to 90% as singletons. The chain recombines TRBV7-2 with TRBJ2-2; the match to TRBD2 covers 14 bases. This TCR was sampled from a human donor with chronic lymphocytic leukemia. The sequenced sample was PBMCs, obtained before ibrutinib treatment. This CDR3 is CASSLGWTSGRSDTGELFF. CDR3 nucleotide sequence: TGTGCCAGCAGCTTAGGTTGGACTAGCGGGAGGAGTGACACCGGGGAGCTGTTTTTT.